This section outlines one T cell receptor (beta chain) sequence together with its context. Its antigen is unknown. No base-level quality is on record; no much larger clone is a single base apart. The data are from a study of beta chain features in type 1 diabetes (dated by TCRdb to the late 2010s). Turning to the overall study: Patients and healthy donors did not differ in mean age, gender distribution, total cell number or subset yield. A total of around 110,000,000 sorted cells were examined across all samples, and RNA yield correlated strongly with the number of cells per subset. Regulatory and stem cell-like memory subsets were obtained from only 8 patients and roughly 8 healthy donors, while naive and central memory subsets were obtained from all 30 or so donors. The study compared the TCRB repertoires of sorted circulating CD4+ T cell subsets in recently diagnosed type 1 diabetes patients with those in matched healthy donors.

What the authors observed across the whole study: Type 1 diabetes patients showed a moderate but significant shortening of TCRB CDR3 length in all four CD4+ subsets. Shorter templates might have been favored by PCR, but patient and control samples were amplified and corrected together, so both groups would have been affected equally by any skew. Naive, central memory and regulatory TCRB repertoires appeared more similar among patients than among healthy donors. Only small numbers of individuals were included in the HLA sub-analyses, which left unresolved whether HLA type had any influence on TCRB rearrangement. At VDJ recombination sites, patients with type 1 diabetes made fewer insertions and deleted more nucleotides, a pattern implying thymic rearrangement abnormalities. Sequencing cDNA rather than genomic DNA could over-represent highly expressing activated cells, although activation and CD3 levels did not differ between groups.

Reading the germline V gene (reference sequence) gives CDR1 MNHEY and CDR2 SMNVEV. Trimming removed 6 bases from V and 5 bases from J; the gene matches leave 5 bases unexplained. The CDR3 sequence holds 14 residues, the cysteine and phenylalanine included. The entry retains the CDR3 DNA only, 42 bases that are in frame from base 1. A single peripheral blood draw of about 116 mL on average was collected from each donor into heparinised tubes. Using a panel that included CD45RO, CCR7, CD25, CD127, CD95 and CD27, naive, central memory, regulatory and stem cell-like memory CD4+ T cells were sorted on a BD FACSAria II. A purity above 95% was achieved for all sorted populations. PBMCs were separated immediately by Lymphoprep density gradient centrifugation and were stained directly, without being cultured. Samples were stained and sorted in pairs, with one healthy donor and one patient per experiment, so that batch effects were minimized.

All of the isolated RNA was reverse transcribed with the High Capacity cDNA Reverse Transcription Kit, so expressed TCRB transcripts were sequenced. Deep immunoSEQ sequencing was performed on naive, central memory and regulatory T cell samples, with an average of about 4 million total reads per sample. Sorted cells were lysed in RLT buffer, and RNA was extracted using DNase-treated RNeasy Micro or Mini kits according to cell number. To prevent cross-contamination, every cell subset was processed on its own, while patient and healthy donor samples were processed together. The immunoSEQ multiplex PCR was used to amplify TCRB sequences from cDNA, generating 87-bp fragments that spanned the CDR3 region. Amplicons were sequenced on the Illumina HiSeq platform. In the paper's pipeline: Synthetic template baselines were used to correct PCR bias computationally, reads within Hamming distance 2 were collapsed, and singletons that could not be merged were discarded. Reads were aligned against IMGT so that V, D and J genes, CDR3 length and insertions or deletions at six rearrangement sites could be assigned. Clonotype counts were normalized to sorted cell number within each subset before computing true diversity and Gini coefficients with the tcR R package. The overlap coefficient, calculated on TCRB nucleotide sequences, was used to quantify repertoire sharing. Out-of-frame TCRB sequences from naive cells were analyzed to stand in for the pre-selection repertoire. TCRdb provides this immuneACCESS table in a form limited to in-frame rearrangements. Some clones are lacking; in checked studies, under half of them reflect an unresolved V gene, and why the rest are absent is not known. D and trimming come from the DNA, and the V and J calls and clone size come from that table. This sample holds about 270,000 clones; roughly an eighth were observed only once. Of the sample, 0.017% is held by the ten largest clones.

The TCR was taken from a man aged 30 to 39 with type 1 diabetes. Sample: naive CD4+ T cells from blood. This sample's cell subset or site label indicates: true naive CD4+ T cells. The chain couples TRBV27 to TRBJ2-5; 11 central bases correspond to TRBD2. The sequence in DNA is TGTGCCAGCAGACGTAGCGGGGGGGGTGAGACCCAGTACTTC. Its protein is CASRRSGGGETQYF.